The clone carrying this T cell receptor (beta chain) showed up just a few times. Its antigen is unidentified. This sample stems from a study of Graves' ophthalmopathy and Graves' hyperthyroidism. As for the study in general: The study drew peripheral blood at initial diagnosis, before any treatment.

The PBMCs had their origin in 10 ml of fresh peripheral blood. General study results and limits: Detection in blood was also observed for most expanded thyroid clonotypes above 0.001 frequency. The model's ophthalmopathy progression predictions had about 69% sensitivity and less than 75% specificity.

The study amplified TCR beta CDR3 regions using RNA transcripts. An opening RT-PCR round employed HTBI primers and preceded a second-round multiplex PCR. TCRdb used MiXCR to reprocess the multiplex PCR reads, holding one entry per CDR3 protein. The table shows 600,000 to 700,000 distinct CDR3 sequences, with about 41% occurring only once. The CDR3 has 12 amino acids. CDR1 is LGHNT and CDR2 is FRNRAP in the germline V gene. Trimming pared 7 bases from V and 3 bases from J, leaving 10 bases between. The chain recombines TRBV12-5 with TRBJ2-7; D is unclear. Material: peripheral blood. This TCR came from an adult man with Graves' ophthalmopathy. The chain's CDR3 is CASAPDNYEQYF. The CDR3 DNA is TGTGCTAGTGCCCCTGACAACTACGAGCAGTACTTC.